This T cell receptor beta chain was recorded in a study of blood T cells in healthy people across ages. Whenever a sample was processed, at least 6 million PBMCs were isolated. Study observations and caveats: PBMC samples, being unsorted, prevented any conclusive comparison of naive and antigen-experienced cells.

A word on this clonotype: Its matching antigen is unknown.

A second PCR, run for 7 to 11 cycles, used a sample-barcoded 5' primer plus a J-beta primer mix. All samples gave at least 2.5 million CDR3-containing paired-end reads. Each CDR3 protein gets one entry after TCRdb re-called the 5' RACE reads with MiXCR. The data hold 800,000 to 950,000 distinct CDR3 sequences, with 25% to 30% observed a single time. The sample also formed part of further work on T cells of mothers and their children. Per that study: No T cell clones of persistent microchimeric origin were detected.

This clonotype originated in a woman aged 35 to 49 in good health. The specimen was blood.

The CDR3 loop is CASRRGLVGRTDTQYF. The DNA for the CDR3 is TGTGCCAGCAGGCGAGGACTAGTGGGGCGCACAGATACGCAGTATTTT. This chain connects TRBV3-1 to TRBJ2-3; 7 bases line up with TRBD2. The V segment lost 6 bases and the J segment 1 base; nucleotides outside the gene matches: 10. The germline V gene has CDR1 LGHDT and CDR2 YNNKEL (reference sequence). The CDR3 totals 16 residues.